This T cell receptor beta chain was retrieved from a study of cytomegalovirus exposure and HLA in healthy donors. This PCR relied on a set of 60 Vbeta primers and 13 Jbeta primers. Original data processing: As a later analysis found, there were about 80 million unique TCR beta chains, of which around 10 million were shared. The method was immunoSEQ multiplex PCR; TCRdb's version includes in-frame clones alone and lacks a portion of them. V, J and clone size are those of that table, while D and trimming were read from the DNA. The sample has around 200,000 clones; around 83% are singletons. Germline lookup yields CDR1 SGHRS and CDR2 YFSETQ. This CDR3 is built from 14 residues. Trimming took 5 bases from V and 8 from J; bases not matched to a gene: 8.

Sequencing used PBMCs. The V gene is TRBV5-1, the J gene TRBJ2-1; 9 bases line up with TRBD1. The TCR originated in a man in his forties or fifties in good health and CMV-seronegative. The CDR3 DNA reads as TGCGCCAGCAGGCGGACAGGGGTCACGGATGAGCAGTTCTTC. Translating it yields CASRRTGVTDEQFF.